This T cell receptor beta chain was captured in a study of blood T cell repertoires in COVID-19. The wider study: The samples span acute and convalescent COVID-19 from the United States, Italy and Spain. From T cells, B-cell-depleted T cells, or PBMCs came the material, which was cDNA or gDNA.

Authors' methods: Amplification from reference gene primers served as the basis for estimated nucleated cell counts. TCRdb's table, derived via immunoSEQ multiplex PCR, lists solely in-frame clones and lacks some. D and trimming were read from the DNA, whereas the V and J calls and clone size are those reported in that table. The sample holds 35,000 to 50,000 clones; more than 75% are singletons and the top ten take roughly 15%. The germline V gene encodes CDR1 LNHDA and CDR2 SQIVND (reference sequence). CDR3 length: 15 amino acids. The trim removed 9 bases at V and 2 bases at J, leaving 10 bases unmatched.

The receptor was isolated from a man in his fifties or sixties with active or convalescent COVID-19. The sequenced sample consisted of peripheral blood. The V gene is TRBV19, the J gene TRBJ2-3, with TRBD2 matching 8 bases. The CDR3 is CASDNQRGTTDTQYF. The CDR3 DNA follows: TGTGCCAGCGACAACCAGCGGGGGACCACAGATACGCAGTATTTT.